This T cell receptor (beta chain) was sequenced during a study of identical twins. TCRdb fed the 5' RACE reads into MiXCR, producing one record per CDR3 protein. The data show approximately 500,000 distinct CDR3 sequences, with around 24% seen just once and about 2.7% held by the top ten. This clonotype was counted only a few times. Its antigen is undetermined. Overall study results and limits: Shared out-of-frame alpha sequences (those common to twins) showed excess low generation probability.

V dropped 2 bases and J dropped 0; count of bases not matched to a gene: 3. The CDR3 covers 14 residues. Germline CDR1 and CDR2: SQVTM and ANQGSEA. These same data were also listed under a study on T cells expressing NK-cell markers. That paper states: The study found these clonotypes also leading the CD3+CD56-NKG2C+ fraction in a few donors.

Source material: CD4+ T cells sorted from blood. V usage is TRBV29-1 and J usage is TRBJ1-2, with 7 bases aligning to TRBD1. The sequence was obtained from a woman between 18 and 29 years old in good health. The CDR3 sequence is CSVEKGAANYGYTF. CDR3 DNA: TGCAGCGTTGAAAAGGGGGCGGCTAACTATGGCTACACCTTC.